The following is a TCR beta chain sequence with its context. cDNA came from around 0.5 to 1 ug RNA primed by random hexamers. MiXCR, run by TCRdb on the immunoSEQ multiplex PCR reads, gives a single entry per CDR3 protein. The data contain about 110,000 distinct CDR3 sequences, roughly 95% of them seen just once; the ten biggest clones take up roughly 0.096%. The data stem from a study of CD8 T cells in Susac syndrome. Trimming pared 4 bases from V and 3 bases from J, leaving 14 bases between. CDR1 and CDR2 (germline): DFQATT, SNEGSKA (reference sequence). The CDR3 has 14 amino acids. The sequenced material came from CD4+ T cells from PBMCs. The receptor comes from a human donor in good health. V is TRBV20-1 and J is TRBJ2-3; either TRBD1 or TRBD2 may fit D (5 bases each). Written as DNA, the CDR3 is TGCAGTGCTAATCGGGGCGGCGTTACAGATACGCAGTATTTT. Residues: CSANRGGVTDTQYF.